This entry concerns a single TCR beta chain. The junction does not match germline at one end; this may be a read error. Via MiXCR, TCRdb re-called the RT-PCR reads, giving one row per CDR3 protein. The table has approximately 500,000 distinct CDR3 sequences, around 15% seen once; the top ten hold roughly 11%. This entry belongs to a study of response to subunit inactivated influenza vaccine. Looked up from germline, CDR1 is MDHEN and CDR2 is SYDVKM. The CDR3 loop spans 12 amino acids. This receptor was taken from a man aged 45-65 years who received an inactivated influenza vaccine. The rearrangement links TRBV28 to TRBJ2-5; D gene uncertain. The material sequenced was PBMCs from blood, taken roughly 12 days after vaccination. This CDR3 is CASRSVPRDVDF. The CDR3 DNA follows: TGTGCCAGCAGGTCGGTCCCAAGAGACGTGGACTTC.